This TCR beta chain was obtained from a study of brain T cells in children with intractable seizures. Study conclusions and caveats: Clones missing pre-surgery may reflect undersampling of that blood sample. Viral specificity was inferred only from CDR3 similarity; HCMV serostatus was unknown.

Clones were sequenced by immunoSEQ multiplex PCR, and TCRdb holds only the in-frame ones, with some missing. The data contain 340,000 or so clones, about 93% of them singletons. As for time point: blood from clinic visit 5 months post-surgery; TSC patient then seizure free. The sequenced cases were selected for having the highest brain T cell transcript signatures. The V end lost 5 bases, the J end lost 6 bases, and 6 bases lay between the germline ends. The CDR3 extends over 11 amino acids. Germline CDR1 LNHDA, CDR2 SQIVND (reference sequence). Concerning this clone: The antigen remains unidentified.

This TCR derives from a boy under two years old with tuberous sclerosis and intractable seizures. The chain carries TRBV19 and TRBJ2-3; D might be TRBD2 (6 bases). The sequences come from peripheral blood, collected 5 to 6 months after surgery. This chain's CDR3 is CASSGGDTQYF. DNA for the CDR3: TGTGCCAGTAGTGGGGGGGATACGCAGTATTTT.